The TCR beta chain described here comes from a study of T cell clonotyping in hematopoietic cell transplantation. Samples: about 28 days before transplant, then days 30, 100 and 180 after. Of note for this clone: Its antigen remains unidentified.

The CDR3 is 16 amino acids. CDR1 is KGHSH, CDR2 LQKENI, per germline. Trimming at V came to 1 base and at J to 7 bases, leaving 10 bases not matched to a gene. Points from the study as a whole: Cells were unsorted, so CD4 and CD8 contributions were not separated. At the given depth, recipient repertoires were over 95% de novo clonotypes.

Measured with immunoSEQ multiplex PCR; TCRdb has only the in-frame clones, and not every one. The sample has around 14,000 clones, roughly 94% seen once. The source of this sequence is a male patient in his sixties or seventies who had an allogeneic stem cell transplant from an unrelated donor, so the T cells may come from the graft donor. Some clones in this sample may be carry-over from other donors' samples. This sample comprised PBMCs, obtained 30 days after allogeneic stem cell transplant. This chain uses TRBV18 with TRBJ1-5; 7 bases align to TRBD1. The CDR3 coding sequence is TGTGCCAGCTCACCACAGACAGGGTCTCCGATCCAGCCCCAGCATTTT. This sequence encodes CASSPQTGSPIQPQHF.